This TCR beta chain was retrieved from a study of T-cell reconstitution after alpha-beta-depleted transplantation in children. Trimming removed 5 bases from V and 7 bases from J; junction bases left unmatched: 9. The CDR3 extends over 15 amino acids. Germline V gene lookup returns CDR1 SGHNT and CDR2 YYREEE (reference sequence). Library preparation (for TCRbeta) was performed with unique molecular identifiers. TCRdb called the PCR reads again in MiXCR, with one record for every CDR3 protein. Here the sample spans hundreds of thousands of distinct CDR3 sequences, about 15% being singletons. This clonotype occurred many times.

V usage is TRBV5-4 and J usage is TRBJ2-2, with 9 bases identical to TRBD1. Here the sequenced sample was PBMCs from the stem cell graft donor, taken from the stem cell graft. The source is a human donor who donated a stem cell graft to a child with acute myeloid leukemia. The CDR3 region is CASSSRDRDVGELFF. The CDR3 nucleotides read TGTGCCAGCAGTTCCCGGGACAGGGACGTCGGGGAGCTGTTTTTT.